This entry concerns a single TCR beta chain. What antigen it recognizes has not been identified. Base qualities are not at hand, and no much larger clone is one base apart. The record originates from a study of shared clonotypes between healthy human individuals (TCRdb year 2020). Notes on the research overall: The cohort included three men and a couple of women between 18 and 49 years of age. For each donor, three plates each were used for CD4 naive and CD4 memory, two plates were used for CD8 naive, and one plate was used for CD8 memory. To estimate repertoire size and how much clonotype sharing occurs between individuals, the study deeply sequenced the blood TCR repertoires of about 5 healthy adults. Different laboratories and diverse techniques were used to prepare libraries and sequence TCR repertoires, to increase sequencing depth and limit assay-specific biases. Between about 0.9 and 8.9 billion PBMCs per donor were obtained by leukapheresis.

Including the terminal cysteine and phenylalanine, the CDR3 comprises 14 residues. The entry retains the CDR3 DNA only, 42 bases that are in frame from base 1. CDR1 MNHEY and CDR2 SVGAGI were looked up in the germline V gene. Relative to germline, V is 7 bases shorter and J is 1 base shorter, with 11 bases between their ends. Using the deep immunoSEQ assay, multiplex PCR amplified TCR CDR3 regions from genomic DNA. Extracted genomic DNA from each cell subset was distributed evenly across all wells of several immunoSEQ 96-well plates, and each plate was treated as a replicate. Each replicate PCR for sorted subsets received about 210 ng genomic DNA, equal to roughly 30,000 T cell genomes. The purified libraries were quantified using a Qubit 3.0 fluorometer, sized with a Bioanalyzer 2100, and then quantified again using the KAPA Library Quantification kit. Every immunoSEQ 96-well plate was sequenced on a separate single-read 150-cycle Illumina NextSeq 550 flow cell. As for how the authors treated the data: Because the immunoSEQ output held only junctional sequences and lacked quality scores, the filtering could not match the filtering applied to full-length reads. Sequences were annotated with PyIR, a Python wrapper for IgBLAST v1.9, using IMGT germline references to assign V/J genes and CDR3. Reads were filtered out if the reads had weak V/J assignments (E-value above 1e-6), no CDR3, stop codons, out-of-frame junctions, or ambiguous translated residues. V3J clonotypes were defined as sequences sharing an identical inferred V gene, J gene, and CDR3 amino acid sequence. To compute the percentage overlap between repertoires, the number of shared unique clonotypes was divided by the size of the smaller repertoire. Repertoire richness was assessed with RTK rarefaction, the Chao1 estimator, and Recon v2.1 estimates of unobserved clonotypes. Generation probabilities were computed with OLGA for all TCRbeta clonotypes obtained by the gDNA method from a few donors. TCRdb provides this immuneACCESS table in a form limited to in-frame rearrangements. Some clones are lacking; in checked studies, under half of them reflect an unresolved V gene, and why the rest are absent is not known. That table supplies the V and J calls and clone size; D and trimming were determined from the DNA. The sample data list approximately 2.5 million clones, and roughly 93% of these were observed just once. The ten top clones hold 0.35% to 0.45% of the sample.

The study at large found these results: Naive subsets generally had larger estimated clonotype richness than memory subsets did. Sharing across a few donors was observed for around 5% of naive CD4, 3.5% of naive CD8, about 2.5% of memory CD4, and about 0.4% of memory CD8 clonotypes. Based on pairwise subsampling, the degree of clonotype sharing among donors was expected to be affected by sequencing depth. The genetic and exposure-history diversity represented was limited by the small number of donors. Even with the large sequencing depth, rarefaction of the sorted-subset datasets indicated that sequencing was incomplete. Sampling was restricted to blood, and TCR repertoires in tissue are likely to differ from TCR repertoires in blood. Compared with non-shared clonotypes, clonotypes shared by all four sorted-subset donors had higher generation probabilities.

Healthy HIV-negative adults with no recently reported acute infections or vaccinations were included as donors. Only Caucasian adults living in Nashville, Tennessee, USA were represented among the donors. CD4+ T cells were enriched by magnetic negative selection; naive cells were then positively selected on CD45RA, and the negative fraction formed the memory subset. Blood was obtained by leukapheresis, after which PBMCs were separated by Ficoll-Histopaque density gradient centrifugation and cryopreserved in liquid nitrogen vapor phase. Analytical flow cytometry was used to check the purity and quantity of each magnetically sorted T cell population. Each sorted fraction had its genomic DNA isolated and then quantified by UV absorbance on a Nanodrop 2000c.

Sequenced: naive CD4+ T cells from PBMCs. This specimen's cell subset or site label, per the study, means: CD45RA+ positively selected. This sequence uses TRBV6-5 and TRBJ2-1; TRBD2 could be the D gene, as 5 bases match. The receptor was derived from a man between 18 and 35 years old in good health. Some clones in this sample may be carry-over from other donors' samples. CDR3 protein: CASTPGLSYNEQFF. The DNA is as follows: TGTGCCAGCACCCCGGGGTTATCCTACAATGAGCAGTTCTTC.